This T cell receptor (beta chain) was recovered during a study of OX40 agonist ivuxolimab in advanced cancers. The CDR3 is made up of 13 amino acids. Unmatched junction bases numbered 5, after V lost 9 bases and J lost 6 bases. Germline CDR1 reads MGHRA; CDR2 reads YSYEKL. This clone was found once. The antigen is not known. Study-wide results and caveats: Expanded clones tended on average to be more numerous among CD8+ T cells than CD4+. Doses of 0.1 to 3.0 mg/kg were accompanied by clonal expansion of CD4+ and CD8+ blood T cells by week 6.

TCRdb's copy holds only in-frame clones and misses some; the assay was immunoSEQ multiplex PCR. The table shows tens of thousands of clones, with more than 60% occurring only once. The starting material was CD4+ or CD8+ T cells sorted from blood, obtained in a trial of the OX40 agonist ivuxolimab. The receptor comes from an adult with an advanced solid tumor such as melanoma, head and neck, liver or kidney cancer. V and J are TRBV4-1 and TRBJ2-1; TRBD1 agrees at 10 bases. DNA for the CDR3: TGCGCCAGAGGGGACAGGGGAGGCAATGAGCAGTTCTTC. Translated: CARGDRGGNEQFF.